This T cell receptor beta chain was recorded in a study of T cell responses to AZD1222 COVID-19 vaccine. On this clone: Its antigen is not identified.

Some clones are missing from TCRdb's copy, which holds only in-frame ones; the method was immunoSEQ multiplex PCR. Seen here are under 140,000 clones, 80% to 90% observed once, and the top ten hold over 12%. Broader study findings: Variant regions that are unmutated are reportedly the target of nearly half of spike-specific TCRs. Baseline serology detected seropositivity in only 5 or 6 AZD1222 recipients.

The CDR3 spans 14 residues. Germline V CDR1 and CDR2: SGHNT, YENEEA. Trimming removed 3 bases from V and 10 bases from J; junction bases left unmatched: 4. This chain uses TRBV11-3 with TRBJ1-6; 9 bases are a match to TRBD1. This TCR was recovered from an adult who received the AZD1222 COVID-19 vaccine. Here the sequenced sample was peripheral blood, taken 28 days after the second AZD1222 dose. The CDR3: CASSLGQGPSPLHF. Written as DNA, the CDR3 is TGTGCCAGCAGCTTGGGACAGGGACCCTCACCCCTCCACTTT.